The rows below give T cell receptor beta chains drawn from one sample of a study of blood T cell repertoires in COVID-19. Measured with immunoSEQ multiplex PCR; TCRdb has only the in-frame clones, and not every one. The table records approximately 380,000 clones, about 85% of them present only once. What was sequenced was peripheral blood. The receptors shown here come from a woman aged 18-29 years with acute or convalescent COVID-19. CDR3s include the opening cysteine and the closing phenylalanine or tryptophan. D genes are given only for firm matches. Expanded clones are given a class, and other clones once, few, many or no size at all.

CDR3aa | CDR3nt | j_gene | v_gene | abundance | d_gene
CASSAGGRGWRNQPQHF | TGTGCCAGCAGCGCCGGAGGAAGAGGGTGGCGGAATCAGCCCCAGCATTTT | TRBJ1-5 | TRBV9 | - | -
CAVAYPKDEGQPYGYTF | TGTGCCGTCGCGTACCCAAAAGATGAAGGACAGCCCTATGGCTACACCTTC | TRBJ1-2 | TRBV27 | - | -
CASRRGIDYNEQFF | TGTGCCAGTCGCCGGGGGATCGACTACAATGAGCAGTTCTTC | TRBJ2-1 | TRBV6-5 | once | -
CASSFKGAFTGGYTF | TGCGCCAGCAGCTTTAAGGGGGCGTTCACCGGGGGCTACACCTTC | TRBJ1-2 | TRBV5-1 | - | TRBD1
CASSSGGSYNEQFF | TGTGCCAGCAGTAGCGGGGGCTCCTACAATGAGCAGTTCTTC | TRBJ2-1 | TRBV2 | - | TRBD2
CASSVDPGENTEAFF | TGTGCCAGCAGCGTAGACCCGGGGGAGAACACTGAAGCTTTCTTT | TRBJ1-1 | TRBV9 | - | -
CASSSTATAQETQYF | TGCGCCAGCAGCTCCACCGCGACAGCCCAAGAGACCCAGTACTTC | TRBJ2-5 | TRBV5-1 | - | -
CASSLAGQGTYGYTF | TGTGCCAGCAGCTTGGCGGGACAGGGAACGTATGGCTACACCTTC | TRBJ1-2 | TRBV5-5 | - | TRBD1
CASKRTSGGRETQYF | TGTGCCAGCAAGAGGACTAGCGGGGGGCGGGAGACCCAGTACTTC | TRBJ2-5 | TRBV2 | - | TRBD2
CASSLQGGGGQPQHF | TGTGCCAGTAGTCTGCAGGGGGGCGGCGGTCAGCCCCAGCATTTT | TRBJ1-5 | TRBV19 | - | TRBD1
CASSIGQNTEAFF | TGTGCCAGTAGTATAGGGCAGAACACTGAAGCTTTCTTT | TRBJ1-1 | TRBV19 | - | -
CASSQDFSGGVADTQYF | TGTGCCAGCAGCCAAGATTTCAGCGGGGGGGTCGCAGATACGCAGTATTTT | TRBJ2-3 | TRBV3-1/TRBV3-2 | - | TRBD2
CASRRTGNTGELFF | TGTGCCAGCAGAAGGACAGGGAACACCGGGGAGCTGTTTTTT | TRBJ2-2 | TRBV6-5 | - | TRBD1
CASSLAPGEGSPEAFF | TGCGCCAGCAGCTTGGCCCCGGGAGAGGGGTCCCCTGAAGCTTTCTTT | TRBJ1-1 | TRBV5-1 | - | -
CATSSGSSYNEQFF | TGTGCCACCTCTAGCGGCAGCTCCTACAATGAGCAGTTCTTC | TRBJ2-1 | TRBV24-1 | - | TRBD2
CASQPTGGRGYTF | TGTGCCAGCCAACCGACAGGGGGCAGAGGCTACACCTTC | TRBJ1-2 | TRBV6-5 | - | TRBD1
CASSFGQGNSPLHF | TGTGCCAGCAGCTTTGGACAGGGTAATTCACCCCTCCACTTT | TRBJ1-6 | TRBV7-3 | - | TRBD1
CASSRQAGGVEKLFF | TGTGCCAGCAGCAGACAGGCAGGTGGGGTTGAAAAACTGTTTTTT | TRBJ1-4 | TRBV27 | - | -
CASRRQVPRTEAFF | TGTGCCAGCCGGAGACAGGTACCTAGGACTGAAGCTTTCTTT | TRBJ1-1 | TRBV28 | - | -
CASSLYPRRNQPQHF | TGTGCCAGCAGCTTGTACCCGCGCCGGAATCAGCCCCAGCATTTT | TRBJ1-5 | TRBV5-6 | - | -
CATRQAWRDFSNSGRAEQYF | TGTGCCACCAGGCAGGCGTGGCGGGACTTCTCTAACTCTGGACGGGCCGAGCAGTACTTC | TRBJ2-7 | TRBV2 | - | -
CASSLNSITEAFF | TGTGCCAGCAGCTTAAACTCGATTACTGAAGCTTTCTTT | TRBJ1-1 | TRBV11-3 | - | -
CASSQDPSGTQETQYF | TGTGCCAGCAGCCAAGATCCTAGCGGTACCCAAGAGACCCAGTACTTC | TRBJ2-5 | TRBV3-1/TRBV3-2 | - | TRBD2
CASSEMEGGGRTEAFF | TGTGCCAGCAGTGAGATGGAAGGCGGGGGCCGAACTGAAGCTTTCTTT | TRBJ1-1 | TRBV6-1 | - | -
CASSPTAGNYGYTF | TGTGCCAGCTCACCAACCGCAGGGAACTATGGCTACACCTTC | TRBJ1-2 | TRBV18 | - | -
CASRSRAGSATRSNEQFF | TGTGCCAGCAGGTCCCGGGCGGGATCCGCCACTCGATCCAATGAGCAGTTCTTC | TRBJ2-1 | TRBV5-4 | - | -
CASPGQTAQGPYNEQFF | TGTGCCAGCCCCGGACAGACCGCGCAAGGGCCTTACAATGAGCAGTTCTTC | TRBJ2-1 | TRBV7-9 | - | -
CASSLSSGTSPENTQYF | TGTGCCAGTAGTTTGTCCTCCGGGACTAGTCCCGAGAACACCCAGTACTTC | TRBJ2-5 | TRBV19 | - | TRBD2
CATSHERGTNEKLFF | TGTGCCACCAGCCATGAGAGGGGGACTAATGAAAAACTGTTTTTT | TRBJ1-4 | TRBV15 | - | -
CASSPTGTSGRSLQETQYF | TGCGCCAGCAGCCCTACGGGGACTAGCGGGAGGAGCTTACAAGAGACCCAGTACTTC | TRBJ2-5 | TRBV5-1 | - | TRBD2
CASELGTGNEQYF | TGTGCCAGCGAATTGGGGACAGGGAACGAGCAGTACTTC | TRBJ2-7 | TRBV2 | - | TRBD1
CASSPMKRQSTEAFF | TGTGCCAGCAGTCCCATGAAACGACAGAGCACTGAAGCTTTCTTT | TRBJ1-1 | TRBV7-3 | - | -
CASSPYFIGVSSYNSPLHF | TGTGCCAGCAGCCCCTACTTCATCGGTGTTAGCTCCTATAATTCACCCCTCCACTTT | TRBJ1-6 | TRBV7-9 | - | -
CASSIDSRVGELFF | TGTGCCAGTAGTATAGATTCGAGGGTCGGGGAGCTGTTTTTT | TRBJ2-2 | TRBV19 | - | -
CASGGAGSYEQYF | TGTGCCAGCGGAGGAGCGGGAAGCTACGAGCAGTACTTC | TRBJ2-7 | TRBV5-4 | - | TRBD2
CASSEWTVRDGYTF | TGTGCCAGCAGTGAATGGACAGTTCGTGATGGCTACACCTTC | TRBJ1-2 | TRBV2 | - | -
CASSIGQVRFFNEQFF | TGTGCCAGTAGTATAGGACAGGTCCGATTCTTCAATGAGCAGTTCTTC | TRBJ2-1 | TRBV19 | - | -
CASSLSNGKYYGYTF | TGTGCCAGCAGTTTATCGAACGGGAAATACTATGGCTACACCTTC | TRBJ1-2 | TRBV27 | - | -
CASSTSGDTQYF | TGTGCCAGCAGTACTTCAGGCGATACGCAGTATTTT | TRBJ2-3 | TRBV27 | - | -